The clone carrying this T cell receptor (beta chain) was recorded once. Trimming cost V 0 bases and J 2 bases, with 4 bases left between them. Germline values: CDR1 SGDLS, CDR2 YYNGEE. This CDR3 has 13 amino acids. This entry is derived from a study of blood T cell repertoires in COVID-19. Study as a whole: Acute and convalescent COVID-19 samples came from the United States, Italy and Spain. From T cells, B-cell-depleted T cells, or PBMCs came the material, which was cDNA or gDNA.

This table comes from immunoSEQ multiplex PCR, and its TCRdb copy is limited to in-frame clones, with some not included. The sample yields more than 350,000 clones, 70% to 90% seen once. Recruited during active infection, patients (from Seattle) were subsequently followed longitudinally. The receptor comes from a young woman with COVID-19, enrolled during active disease. Sequencing was carried out using peripheral blood. The chain joins TRBV9 to TRBJ2-3; D gene ambiguous. The CDR3 sequence: CASSVGLTDTQYF. The CDR3 region has the DNA TGTGCCAGCAGCGTAGGACTCACAGATACGCAGTATTTT.